The following is a T cell receptor beta chain sequence with its context. From germline, CDR1 is SGHNT and CDR2 YENEEA. Germline trimming cut 5 bases from V and 6 bases from J; bases unmatched to any gene: 7. There are 14 residues in the CDR3. Subsets obtained from CD4+ cells comprised CD45RA+ naive and CD45RA-negative memory cells. About 30,000 T cell genomes, or about 190 ng DNA, went into the sorted-subset replicate PCRs. Methods used by the authors: ImmunoSEQ only sent back junction sequences with no quality scores, so filtering was done differently. The assay was immunoSEQ multiplex PCR, and TCRdb's table has in-frame clones only and misses some. The V and J calls and clone size are taken from that table; D and trimming were inferred from the DNA. Among 2.3 million or so clones, approximately 95% were seen once, and the ten largest hold 0.39%. The data stem from a study of shared clonotypes between healthy human individuals.

The specimen sequenced was naive CD4+ T cells from PBMCs. Subset in this sample: CD45RA+ positively selected. This sequence was found in a man aged 18 to 29 in good health. Some clones in this sample may be carry-over from other donors' samples. The chain joins TRBV11-3 to TRBJ2-1, with 7 nucleotides matching TRBD1. The CDR3 nucleotides are TGTGCCAGCAGCCCCGGACAGGACTTCAATGAGCAGTTCTTC. Translated: CASSPGQDFNEQFF.